Listed below are T cell receptor beta chains from one sample, sequenced in a study of molecular identifiers for immune sequencing clone quantification. TCRdb reprocessed the PCR reads with MiXCR, giving one entry per CDR3 protein. The table includes about 320,000 distinct CDR3 sequences, roughly a quarter detected once. Sequenced input: naive CD8+ T cells from blood, with Jurkat cell RNA spiked in. These TCRs come from a human donor in good health. Some libraries in this study had Jurkat cell RNA spiked in. The CDR3 runs from the conserved cysteine through the conserved F or W. A D gene is named only where the DNA matches it firmly. Clone size, where shown, is once, few, many, or a class for clones that have expanded.

size	J	V	D	DNA	CDR3
NA	TRBJ2-5	TRBV19	NA	TGTGCCAGAAGTCAAGGGCTTGAGACCCAGTACTTC	CARSQGLETQYF
many	TRBJ2-3	TRBV27	NA	TGCGCCAGCAGCTTGGTAGGGGGGGCAGATACGCAGTATTTT	CASSLVGGADTQYF
NA	TRBJ2-5	TRBV2	NA	TGTGCCAGCACCTCCGATAAGGAGACCCAGTACTTC	CASTSDKETQYF
NA	TRBJ2-3	TRBV7-3	NA	TGTGCCAGCAGCCCCGAAGGGGGAGACACAGATACGCAGTATTTT	CASSPEGGDTDTQYF
many	TRBJ1-5	TRBV12-3/TRBV12-4	NA	TGTGCCAGCAGTTTACACCGCTTAGGGGGGCCGGATCAGCCCCAGCATTTT	CASSLHRLGGPDQPQHF
many	TRBJ1-1	TRBV6-5	NA	TGTGCCAGCAGCTGGGGGAGTGAAGCTTTCTTT	CASSWGSEAFF
NA	TRBJ2-7	TRBV28	NA	TGTGCCAGCGGAGATATCCGGGCCCCGGCGGGCGAGCTGTACTTC	CASGDIRAPAGELYF
many	TRBJ2-6	TRBV7-9	NA	TGTGCCAGCAGCTTAGTACCCCAGCACCATGGGGCCAACGTCCTGACTTTC	CASSLVPQHHGANVLTF
NA	TRBJ1-6	TRBV5-6	NA	TGTGCCAGCAGCAACTGGAGGCAGGGTATTTATTCACCCCTCCACTTT	CASSNWRQGIYSPLHF
many	TRBJ1-5	TRBV18	NA	TGTGCCAGCTCACCATCGGTAAATCAGCCCCAGCATTTT	CASSPSVNQPQHF
NA	TRBJ2-5	TRBV7-9	NA	TGTGCCAGCAGTCACAGTGCACGCGAGACCCAGTACTTC	CASSHSARETQYF
NA	TRBJ2-3	TRBV28	TRBD1	TGTGCCAGCAGTTGGGGGGAGACAGGGGACTTT	CASSWGETGDF
NA	TRBJ2-1	TRBV11-2	NA	TGTGCCAGCAGCTCCCTGACAGACCTATTTCGGAATGAGCAGTTCTTC	CASSSLTDLFRNEQFF
once	TRBJ2-1	TRBV7-6	NA	TGTGCCAGCAGCCAAGGGCCTGAGCAGTCCTTC	CASSQGPEQSF
many	TRBJ2-7	TRBV30	NA	TGTGCCACCCTCAGTCCCGGCAACGAGCAGTACTTC	CATLSPGNEQYF
few	TRBJ2-5	TRBV5-1	NA	TGCGCCAGCAGCTCCCTTGAGACAGACATGCAAGAGACCCAGTACTTC	CASSSLETDMQETQYF
many	TRBJ1-1	TRBV4-3	NA	TGCGCCAGCAGCCAAGTTTCTGAGAACACTGAAGCTTTCTTT	CASSQVSENTEAFF
few	TRBJ2-1	TRBV4-1	TRBD2	TGCGCCAGCAGCCAACTGCGGGGGACTTCCTACAATGAGCAGTTCTTC	CASSQLRGTSYNEQFF
few	TRBJ2-5	TRBV29-1	TRBD1	TGCAGCGTCCTGGGACAGCAAGAGACCCAGTACTTC	CSVLGQQETQYF
NA	TRBJ1-1	TRBV29-1	NA	TGCAGCGTTGAAAAGGAGAACACTGAAGCTTTCTTT	CSVEKENTEAFF
NA	TRBJ2-3	TRBV7-2	TRBD2	TGTGCCAGCAGCTTAGGCGCGGGGGACCCTTCCCAGTATTTT	CASSLGAGDPSQYF
many	TRBJ1-5	TRBV2	NA	TGTGCCAGCAGCGAACCGTTTGGGGGCACTCAGCCCCAGCATTTT	CASSEPFGGTQPQHF
many	TRBJ2-6	TRBV7-9	NA	TGTGCCAGCAGCCCGCCGACTAGTTTCGGGTTTGGGGCCAACGTCCTGACTTTC	CASSPPTSFGFGANVLTF
NA	TRBJ1-4	TRBV27	NA	TGTGCCAGCAGTTCCTACTTAGGGTCTAATGAAAAACTGTTTTTT	CASSSYLGSNEKLFF
many	TRBJ2-1	TRBV11-2	NA	TGTGCCAGCAGCTTAGATTGGGGCAATGAGCAGTTCTTC	CASSLDWGNEQFF
many	TRBJ1-1	TRBV5-1	TRBD1	TGCGCCAGCAGCCCCGGGACAGGGTTTTCTGAAGCTTTCTTT	CASSPGTGFSEAFF
few	TRBJ2-2	TRBV24-1	TRBD2	TGTGCCACCAGTGATTCCGGACTAGCCGGGGAGCTGTTTTTT	CATSDSGLAGELFF
NA	TRBJ2-2	TRBV7-2	TRBD2	TGTGCCAGCAGCCCAGTAGCGGGAAACACCGAGGAGCTGTTTTTT	CASSPVAGNTEELFF
NA	TRBJ2-3	TRBV7-6	TRBD2	TGTGCCAGCAGCGTTAGCGGGGGGTTCAGATACGCGCAGTACTTT	CASSVSGGFRYAQYF
NA	TRBJ2-5	TRBV5-1	TRBD2	TGCGCCAGCAGCTTCACAAAAACTAGCGGGGAAGAGACCCAGTACTTC	CASSFTKTSGEETQYF
few	TRBJ2-2	TRBV9	TRBD2	TGTGCCAGCAGCGCTAGGGGAGGGTCGAACACCGGGGAGCTGTTTTTT	CASSARGGSNTGELFF
few	TRBJ2-1	TRBV7-9	NA	TGTGCCAGCAGCCTTTCAGGAGGGGGCAATGAGCAGTTCTTC	CASSLSGGGNEQFF
many	TRBJ1-5	TRBV9	NA	TGTGCCAGCAGCGTAGGAGTGAGCAATCAGCCCCAGCATTTT	CASSVGVSNQPQHF
many	TRBJ2-7	TRBV4-1	NA	TGCGCCAGCAGCCAACCCGGCCGCGAGCAGTACTTC	CASSQPGREQYF
few	TRBJ2-5	TRBV7-6	NA	TGTGCCAGCGGCAACAGGGCCGAGACCCAGTACTTC	CASGNRAETQYF
many	TRBJ2-7	TRBV28	TRBD1	TGTGCCAGCAGCCTAGGACAGGGACAAGCCTACGAGCAGTACTTC	CASSLGQGQAYEQYF
many	TRBJ2-5	TRBV14	NA	TGTGCCAGCAGCCAAGACCGGTCCTGGGGACAAGAGACCCAGTACTTC	CASSQDRSWGQETQYF
few	TRBJ2-5	TRBV27	TRBD1	TGTGCCAGCAGTTATACTGACAGGGGCCCCATGGCCCAGTACTTC	CASSYTDRGPMAQYF
few	TRBJ2-3	TRBV7-9	NA	TGTGCCAGCAGCTTAGATTTGGGTTTCGTTGCAGATACGCAGTATTTT	CASSLDLGFVADTQYF
NA	TRBJ1-5	TRBV27	NA	TGTGCCAGCAGTCCTCTTGGGCCTAGCAATCAGCCCCAGCATTTT	CASSPLGPSNQPQHF
many	TRBJ2-5	TRBV28	NA	TGTGCCAGCAGTCCCTCCCCCGACAGGATAGTGACCCAGTACTTC	CASSPSPDRIVTQYF